A single sample gave rise to the 21 T cell receptor beta chains below, sequenced in a study of glioma-infiltrating T cells. TCR alpha and beta CDR3 regions were amplified from RNA using iRepertoire nested multiplex PCR. TCRdb independently ran MiXCR on the multiplex PCR reads; one entry per CDR3 protein. This table has 150,000 to 200,000 distinct CDR3 sequences, about 40% appearing once. Sequenced input: glioma tissue, nonneoplastic brain tissue, or PBMCs (not recorded which). All receptors come from a human donor with low-grade glioma or glioblastoma, undergoing nonglioma brain surgery, or in good health (not recorded which).

On this clonotype itself: Possible read error: a much larger clone is one base away. This rearrangement joins TRBV29-1 to TRBJ2-5; D gene ambiguous. The V and J ends lost 4 bases and 6 bases respectively, with 9 bases between them. CDR1 SQVTM and CDR2 ANQGSEA come from the germline V gene. CDR3 length: 11 amino acids. CDR3 sequence reads: CSVAYGQTQYF. CDR3 in DNA: TGCAGCGTTGCGTATGGGCAGACCCAGTACTTC. The variable domain in full, completed from reference TRBV29-1 and TRBJ2-5, reads SAVISQKPSRDICQRGTSLTIQCQVDSQVTMMFWYRQQPGQSLTLIATANQGSEATYESGFVIDKFPISRPNLTFSTLTVSNMSPEDSSIYLCSVAYGQTQYFGPGTRLLVL.

As regards this clonotype: This may be a read error, as it is one base from a much larger clone. This rearrangement joins TRBV27 to TRBJ2-7; 7 bases match TRBD1. In germline, CDR1 is MNHEY, CDR2 SMNVEV (reference sequence). CDR3 length: 16 amino acids. Germline trimming cut 5 bases from V and 2 bases from J; bases unmatched to any gene: 12. CDR3 sequence reads: CASSTNTWTGAYEQYF. CDR3 nucleotide sequence: TGTGCCAGCAGTACCAACACCTGGACAGGCGCCTACGAGCAGTACTTC.

This clonotype was counted ten times or more. The V and J genes are TRBV20-1 and TRBJ1-2, with D unclear. The CDR3 consists of 13 residues. The V gene's germline CDR1 is DFQATT and CDR2 SNEGSKA (reference sequence). Deletions cut 3 bases from V and 2 bases from J, with 10 bases between. The CDR3 coding sequence is TGCAGTGCTAGGGTCATGAGCAACTATGGCTACACCTTC. It translates to CSARVMSNYGYTF.

The V call is TRBV6-6, the J call TRBJ1-3, with D unresolved. V gave up 2 bases and J gave up 0 bases, with 11 bases separating them. The CDR3 has 16 amino acids. Per germline, CDR1 MNHNY and CDR2 SVGAGI (reference sequence). This chain's CDR3 is CASSYETANSGNTIYF. The CDR3, as DNA: TGTGCCAGCAGTTACGAAACTGCGAACTCTGGAAACACCATATATTTT.

This clonotype was recorded many times. V gene TRBV7-9 combines with J gene TRBJ2-5; D possibly matches TRBD1 or TRBD2 (5 bases each). The V end was cut by 5 bases, the J end by 2 bases, with 15 bases between. The germline V gene has CDR1 SEHNR and CDR2 FQNEAQ (reference sequence). This CDR3 is built from 15 residues. CDR3 DNA sequence: TGTGCCAGCAGCACACCGGGACGAGCACAAGAGACCCAGTACTTC. Its translation: CASSTPGRAQETQYF.

This clonotype was observed at least ten times. The chain links TRBV6-1 to TRBJ2-3; tentative D call: TRBD2 (6 bases). Trimming cost V 7 bases and J 2 bases, with 13 bases left between them. Germline CDR1 reads MNHNS; CDR2 reads SASEGT. The length of the CDR3 is 14 residues. CDR3 sequence: CASTGDLNTDTQYF. CDR3 DNA sequence: TGTGCCAGCACCGGGGACTTAAACACAGATACGCAGTATTTT.

Remarks on this clonotype: This may arise from a read error, as a much more abundant clone is one base away. The chain employs TRBV24-1 and TRBJ2-2; D is perhaps TRBD2 (5 bases). Germline CDR1 is KGHDR and CDR2 is SFDVKD. The CDR3 totals 13 residues. The chain's CDR3 is CATSVGSTGELLF. The DNA for the CDR3 is TGTGCCACCAGTGTGGGGAGTACCGGGGAGCTGCTTTTT.

For this clonotype: At one boundary the junction diverges from the germline segment, which might be a read error. V is TRBV6-1 and J is TRBJ2-5, with 7 nucleotides matching TRBD2. The CDR3 is 15 residues long. Germline V gene sequence: CDR1 MNHNS, CDR2 SASEGT. The CDR3: CASSEGRGNWETQYF. CDR3 nucleotides: TGTGCCAGCAGTGAAGGGCGGGGGAACTGGGAGACTCAGTACTTC.

Remarks on this clonotype: This may be a read error, as it is one base from a much larger clone. V and J are TRBV6-1 and TRBJ2-5, with TRBD2 matching over 8 bases. This CDR3 contains 15 residues. The V segment lost 4 bases and the J segment 3 bases; nucleotides outside the gene matches: 7. Germline V gene data show CDR1 as MNHNS and CDR2 as SASEGT. The DNA for the CDR3 is TGTGCCAGCAGTGCCAATCCGGGACTAGAAGAGACCCAGTACTTC. It translates to CASSANPGLEETQYF.

This clonotype was observed once. This CDR3 fails to terminate in the conserved phenylalanine or tryptophan, so it likely reflects a read error. The V and J genes are TRBV6-1 and TRBJ2-1; D is unclear. CDR1 is MNHNS, CDR2 SASEGT, per germline. The CDR3 extends over 14 amino acids. V was trimmed by 0 bases and J by 10 bases, leaving 13 bases between them. CDR3 nucleotide sequence: TGTGCCAGCAGTGAAGCGGTGGATCCCTACGAGCAGTTCCTC. The encoded protein is CASSEAVDPYEQFL.

This chain uses TRBV9 with TRBJ2-7; 7 nucleotides match TRBD2. The CDR3 consists of 15 residues. Germline lookup yields CDR1 SGDLS and CDR2 YYNGEE. V lost 0 bases, J lost 3 bases, and 6 bases stayed unmatched. The CDR3 sequence: CASSVATSGDYEQYF. CDR3 DNA: TGTGCCAGCAGCGTAGCTACCAGCGGGGACTACGAGCAGTACTTC.

This clonotype came up many times. The chain recombines TRBV6-1 with TRBJ2-3, with 12 bases aligning to TRBD2. Germline lookup yields CDR1 MNHNS and CDR2 SASEGT. This CDR3 has 16 amino acids. With V trimmed by 5 bases and J by 4 bases, 7 bases remained unmatched. CDR3: CASSRLAGETSDTQYF. CDR3 bases: TGTGCCAGCAGTCGACTAGCGGGAGAGACCTCAGATACGCAGTATTTT.

This clonotype was seen more than once but under ten times. The chain employs TRBV5-4 and TRBJ2-1, with D uncertain. The CDR3 extends over 14 amino acids. Trimming took off 2 bases at V and 7 bases at J, with 13 bases between the two ends. The V gene's germline CDR1 is SGHNT and CDR2 YYREEE (reference sequence). CDR3 amino acids: CASSLPLEANEQFF. CDR3 bases: TGTGCCAGCAGCTTACCGCTCGAGGCTAATGAGCAGTTCTTC.

The CDR3 sequence: CASIVPGESTDTQYF. The CDR3 coding sequence is TGTGCCAGCATAGTACCGGGGGAAAGCACAGATACGCAGTATTTT. J is TRBJ2-3 and V is TRBV2; the D gene is possibly TRBD2 (6 bases). The CDR3 is made up of 15 amino acids. The V end was cut by 7 bases, the J end by 0 bases, with 14 bases between. The germline gives CDR1 SNHLY, CDR2 FYNNEI.

This sequence joins TRBV20-1 and TRBJ2-1; 8 nucleotides agree with TRBD1. Looked up from germline, CDR1 is DFQATT and CDR2 is SNEGSKA (reference sequence). CDR3 length: 13 residues. CDR3 sequence: CSAPDRAYNEQFF. The CDR3 region has the DNA TGCAGCGCCCCGGACAGGGCCTACAATGAGCAGTTCTTC.

Concerning this clonotype itself: A much larger clonotype is one base distant, so this may be a read error. The chain carries TRBV20-1 and TRBJ1-5, with D unclear. Germline V gene sequence: CDR1 DFQATT, CDR2 SNEGSKA (reference sequence). The CDR3 runs 13 residues. The CDR3 is CSGAPGGNQPQNF. The CDR3, as DNA: TGCAGTGGGGCCCCAGGTGGCAATCAGCCCCAGAATTTT.

This clonotype was counted many times. The gene calls are TRBV5-8 and TRBJ1-6; perhaps TRBD1 as D (5 bases). V lost 2 bases to trimming and J lost 8 bases, with 5 bases between them. This CDR3 contains 12 residues. CDR1 is SGHTS and CDR2 is YDEGEE in the germline V gene. The CDR3 bases are TGTGCCAGCAGCTTCAGGGATTCACCCCTCCACTTT. Its protein is CASSFRDSPLHF. Drawing the rest from reference TRBV5-8 and TRBJ1-6, the complete variable domain is EAGVTQSPTHLIKTRGQQATLRCSPISGHTSVYWYQQALGLGLQFLLWYDEGEERNRGNFPPRFSGRQFPNYSSELNVNALELEDSALYLCASSFRDSPLHFGNGTRLTVT.

The rearrangement uses TRBV6-1 and TRBJ2-1; D is ambiguous. V was clipped by 7 bases and J by 9 bases, with 19 bases between them. The CDR3 extends over 14 amino acids. The V gene's germline CDR1 is MNHNS and CDR2 SASEGT. The CDR3 region has the DNA TGTGCCAGCATATCGGCGGCACCCTGGGCTGAGCAGTTCTTC. It encodes CASISAAPWAEQFF.

This clonotype was seen a handful of times. At one end, the junction sequence differs from germline, possibly due to a read error. The chain recombines TRBV6-1 with TRBJ2-1; D possibly uses TRBD1 or TRBD2 (5 bases each). Germline CDR1 MNHNS, CDR2 SASEGT. The CDR3 extends over 14 amino acids. CDR3 in amino acids: CASSESRAGGEQLF. The DNA for the CDR3 is TGTGCCAGCAGTGAAAGCCGCGCTGGGGGTGAGCAGCTCTTC.

Of note for this clonotype: This may arise from a read error, as a much more abundant clone is one base away. The V gene is TRBV6-2 or TRBV6-3, the J gene TRBJ2-7; D perhaps matches TRBD2 (6 bases). Germline V gives CDR1 MNHEY, CDR2 SVGEGT. The CDR3 runs 14 residues. The CDR3 loop is CASSPGLSSDERYF. For the CDR3, the DNA is TGTGCCAGCAGCCCCGGACTTTCTAGCGACGAGCGGTACTTC.

The chain is built from TRBV19 and TRBJ1-5; D call uncertain. The CDR3 totals 14 residues. Germline CDR1 LNHDA, CDR2 SQIVND (reference sequence). Trimming stripped 4 bases from V and 3 bases from J, with 10 bases between. The DNA of the CDR3 is TGTGCCAGTAGTAGTCCCGGGGACAATCAGCCCCAGCATTTT. Protein: CASSSPGDNQPQHF.